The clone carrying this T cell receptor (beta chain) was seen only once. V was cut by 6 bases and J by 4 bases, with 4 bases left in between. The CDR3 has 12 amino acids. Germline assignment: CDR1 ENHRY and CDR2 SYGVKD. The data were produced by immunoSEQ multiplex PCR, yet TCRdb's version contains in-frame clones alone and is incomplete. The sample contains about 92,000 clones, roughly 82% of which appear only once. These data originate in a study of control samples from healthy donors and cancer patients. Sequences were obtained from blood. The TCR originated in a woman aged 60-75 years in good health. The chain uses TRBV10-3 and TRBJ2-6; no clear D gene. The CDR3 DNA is TGTGCCATCAGCGACGGGGCCAACGTCCTGACTTTC. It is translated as CAISDGANVLTF.